The source of this T cell receptor (beta chain) is a study of cytomegalovirus exposure and HLA in healthy donors. Study-level points and caveats: Most TCR sequences were uncommon, yet certain public TCRs appeared in many donors. Later analysis identified a missense DCLRE1C variant that was linked to TCR beta V- and J-gene trimming. Excluded: some indistinguishable V segments such as TRBV6-2 and TRBV6-3.

Primers: 60 Vbeta forward and 13 Jbeta reverse. Libraries were prepared by immunoSEQ multiplex PCR; TCRdb keeps only in-frame clonotypes and omits some of them. The sample lists about 140,000 clones, roughly 82% occurring once. This clone occurred a few times. Its antigen is undetermined. The CDR3 consists of 15 residues. J gave up 2 bases and V 10 bases, and 10 bases lay outside the gene matches. The germline CDR1 and CDR2 sequences are LNHDA and SQIVND (reference sequence). The clonotype originates from a man between 18 and 29 years old in good health and CMV-seropositive. The sequenced sample consisted of PBMCs. The chain links TRBV19 to TRBJ1-2; 10 nucleotides line up with TRBD1. This chain's CDR3 is CATRLRDRGNYGYTF. CDR3 in DNA: TGTGCCACTCGGTTAAGGGACAGGGGAAACTATGGCTACACCTTC.